This T cell receptor beta chain originates from a study of human CD4 T cells and Enterobacteriaceae (dated by TCRdb to the early 2020s). Memory CD4+ T cells, defined as all CD4+ cells other than CD45RA+CCR7+CD95- naive cells, were FACS-sorted on a FACSAria III to a purity of over 95%. Blood from healthy donors came from blood donation centers in Switzerland. Positive selection with CD4 and CD14 magnetic microbeads was used to enrich total CD4+ T cells and monocytes. CD8+, CD14+, CD16+, CD56+, CD19+ and CD25-bright cells were excluded before sorting. In a couple of blood donors, total memory CD4+ T cells were sequenced directly ex vivo to assess in vivo expansion of bacteria-reactive clonotypes. Isolation of peripheral blood mononuclear cells from donor blood was performed with Ficoll-Paque Plus. Deep-level sequencing, with a detection sensitivity of one cell in 200,000, was applied to the ex vivo total memory CD4+ samples. The QIAamp DNA Micro Kit was used to extract genomic DNA from cell pellets, and spectrophotometry was used to check the quantity and purity of the genomic DNA. The immunoSEQ multiplex PCR assay was used to amplify TCR Vbeta CDR3 regions. Sequencing of amplicons was performed on the Illumina HiSeq platform. Each retrieved sequence was 87 nucleotides long and included the CDR3 region. As for the authors' bioinformatics: A unique productive TCR Vbeta nucleotide sequence was defined as a clonotype and was quantified by productive template frequency from ImmunoSEQ Analyzer V3.0. Expanded clonotypes were defined by a threshold at the top 5th percentile of each frequency-ranked repertoire. Repertoire overlap was computed as Chao-Jaccard with the R package fossil and visualized by nonmetric multidimensional scaling with the R package MASS. Sourced from immuneACCESS, this table was stored by TCRdb with only in-frame sequences that have V and J called. A share of the clones is absent; for the studies checked, an unresolved V gene accounts for under half, and the remainder has no known explanation. The V and J calls and clone size come from that table; D and trimming were worked out from the DNA. The sample table lists some 30,000 clones, 82% of them with a count of one. The top ten constitute around 1.7% of the sample.

The CDR3 covers 13 residues, taking in both the cysteine and the phenylalanine. Here the CDR3 DNA is all that survives: 39 bases in frame from base 1. At the junction V is shortened by 5 bases and J by 7 bases; bases outside the gene matches: 6. As encoded in the germline V gene (reference sequence), CDR1 is SGHNT while CDR2 is YYREEE. The full study reports these points: Ex vivo, broadly cross-reactive clonotypes appeared more expanded than specific ones, with 11 of 19 and about two thirds of the roughly 34 in the top 5%. The reactivity of ex vivo clonotypes was inferred solely through the matching of nucleotide sequences to CFSE-low cultures from the same donors.

This clone was seen once. Its recognized antigen is unknown. No base-level quality is on record; no much larger clone is a single base apart. The source of this sequence is a human donor in good health. Material: memory CD4+ T cells from blood. The sample's cell subset or site label is to be understood as: total memory CD4 T cells sorted directly ex vivo, unstimulated. The rearrangement joined TRBV5-4 to TRBJ1-2; 9 central nucleotides agree with TRBD1. The CDR3 loop reads CASSYTGGSGYTF. The nucleotide sequence reads TGTGCCAGCAGTTATACAGGGGGCAGTGGCTACACCTTC.